This T cell receptor (beta chain) was captured by sequencing in a study of post-analysis software for immune sequencing data. A word on this clonotype: Antigen: not known.

Study-level results: Among multiple sclerosis patients, normalized Chao1 diversity was significantly below that of controls. Five or six TRBV segments, TRBV5-6, TRBV5-1 and TRBV20-1 among them, were found more frequent in patients than controls.

Prepared libraries of TCR beta cDNA carried unique molecular identifiers. TCRdb itself ran the PCR reads through MiXCR, one entry per CDR3 protein. Here the sample spans 820,000 or so distinct CDR3 sequences, roughly 50% being singletons. The length of the CDR3 is 13 residues. Germline assignment: CDR1 SGDLS and CDR2 YYNGEE. V was pared by 0 bases and J by 8 bases, with 11 bases between. This chain connects TRBV9 to TRBJ1-2, with D unresolved. Specimen: blood. This TCR came from a girl between 10 and 17 years old with multiple sclerosis. The CDR3 DNA follows: TGTGCCAGCAGCGTAGTGGACTATGAGGGCTACACCTTC. Protein: CASSVVDYEGYTF.